This T cell receptor beta chain appears in the sequencing data of a study of cytomegalovirus exposure and HLA in healthy donors. Germline V gene data show CDR1 as MNHEY and CDR2 as SMNVEV (reference sequence). This CDR3 spans 14 amino acids. V trimming: 7 bases; J trimming: 6 bases; junction bases outside the gene matches: 6. General study points: TCR beta chains numbering 150 to 200 were designated cytomegalovirus-associated. Further analysis was carried out later, and it showed several of the most significant clusters appearing linked to common viral pathogens. Reports indicate that TCR beta sequences accurately predicted the HLA-A and HLA-B alleles of most subjects. Later analysis associated a missense DCLRE1C variant with TCR beta V- and J-gene trimming.

This clone has more than one count but fewer than ten. Its target is unknown. PCR was performed using 60 Vbeta and 13 Jbeta primers. Measured with immunoSEQ multiplex PCR; TCRdb has only the in-frame clones, and not every one. The sample gives 100,000 to 150,000 clones, just under 75% of which show up once; around 6.6% is in the top ten. The sequenced material came from PBMCs. The sequence was collected from a man aged 40-55 years in good health and CMV-seropositive. The rearrangement links TRBV27 to TRBJ1-6; 7 bases map to TRBD1. CDR3 DNA: TGTGCCAGCAAAGTCCGGGACAGTAATTCACCCCTCCACTTT. Its protein is CASKVRDSNSPLHF.